The next 25 T cell receptor beta chains were all read from a single sample in a study of T cells in Graves' hyperthyroidism and ophthalmopathy. TCR beta CDR3 regions were amplified from RNA transcripts. HTBI primers were used for first-round RT-PCR of the TCR CDR3. TCRdb itself ran the multiplex PCR reads through MiXCR, one entry per CDR3 protein. Of hundreds of thousands of distinct CDR3 sequences in the sample, around 38% were seen once. Input material: blood. These receptor sequences come from a young man with Graves' hyperthyroidism.

The chain has TRBV5-1 and TRBJ1-1; D might be TRBD1 (5 bases). CDR3 length: 15 amino acids. The germline V and J ends were trimmed by 7 bases and 3 bases, with 19 bases remaining between them. Looked up from germline, CDR1 is SGHRS and CDR2 is YFSETQ. The CDR3 DNA reads as TGCGCCAGCGGCCGTGTTGGGGCCTCCGACACTGAAGCTTTCTTT. Protein: CASGRVGASDTEAFF.

The DNA of the CDR3 is TGCAGTGCTAGATGGATGAACACTGAAGCTTTCTTT. This gives the protein CSARWMNTEAFF. This chain joins TRBV20-1 and TRBJ1-1, with unresolved D. The germline V and J ends were trimmed by 2 bases and 0 bases, with 4 bases remaining between them. Germline assignment: CDR1 DFQATT and CDR2 SNEGSKA (reference sequence). The CDR3 is made up of 12 amino acids.

This clonotype appeared a few times. The J gene is TRBJ1-2, the V gene TRBV12-3 or TRBV12-4; D remains ambiguous. The CDR3 loop spans 16 amino acids. Trimming left V 1 base short and J 0 bases short, with 12 bases between. For the CDR3, the DNA is TGTGCCAGCAGTTTAGTTGGTGACATGGCTAACTATGGCTACACCTTC. Protein product: CASSLVGDMANYGYTF.

In its sample, this clonotype was seen a few times. J is TRBJ2-5 and V is TRBV20-1; 7 bases fit TRBD2. Germline V gene sequence: CDR1 DFQATT, CDR2 SNEGSKA (reference sequence). The CDR3 spans 16 residues. V trimming: 2 bases; J trimming: 4 bases; junction bases outside the gene matches: 13. CDR3 residues: CSARSPGRTHSETQYF. DNA of the CDR3: TGCAGTGCTAGATCACCCGGGAGGACCCACTCAGAGACCCAGTACTTC.

This clonotype was observed a handful of times. J is TRBJ1-3 and V is TRBV4-3; no definite D call. The CDR3 contains 17 residues. Germline assignment: CDR1 LGHNA and CDR2 YSLEER. Trimming left V 2 bases short and J 0 bases short, with 14 bases between. The CDR3 DNA reads TGCGCCAGCAGCCAACAGAAGGCCGGGTCCTCTGGAAACACCATATATTTT. Translated, it gives CASSQQKAGSSGNTIYF.

The chain carries TRBV2 and TRBJ1-2; the D gene is possibly TRBD1 (5 bases). Germline V lookup: CDR1 SNHLY, CDR2 FYNNEI. The CDR3 sequence is 14 residues long. The ends were cut back, 6 bases at V and 2 bases at J, with 13 bases in the middle. The CDR3 is CASSQEGHNYGYTF. The CDR3 coding sequence is TGTGCCAGCAGCCAAGAGGGGCACAACTATGGCTACACCTTC.

This clonotype was found many times. The chain carries TRBV7-3 and TRBJ2-7; D remains unclear. Germline loops: CDR1 SGHTA, CDR2 FQGTGA. The CDR3 covers 12 residues. Trimming removed 7 bases at V and 2 bases at J, with 9 bases between. The CDR3 region has the DNA TGTGCCAGCATCGAACAGCCCTACGAGCAGTACTTC. As protein: CASIEQPYEQYF.

CDR3 sequence: CSARDLAGGAPHQETQYF. CDR3 DNA: TGCAGTGCTAGGGACCTAGCGGGAGGTGCCCCACACCAAGAGACCCAGTACTTC. The rearrangement links TRBV20-1 to TRBJ2-5, with 11 positions matching TRBD2. Unmatched junction bases numbered 12, after V lost 3 bases and J lost 0 bases. This CDR3 has 18 residues. Germline values: CDR1 DFQATT, CDR2 SNEGSKA (reference sequence).

The genes are TRBV12-3 or TRBV12-4 and TRBJ2-7; D is unresolved. V lost 4 bases and J lost 5, with 18 bases in between. The CDR3 loop spans 15 amino acids. The CDR3 region is CASSYSWSDRDEQYF. DNA of the CDR3: TGTGCCAGCAGTTACTCGTGGAGCGATCGCGACGAGCAGTACTTC.

The V and J genes are TRBV6-5 and TRBJ1-2; the D gene is possibly TRBD1 (5 bases). V shed 0 bases and J shed 5 bases, with 22 bases lying between them. The CDR3 extends over 18 amino acids. The germline V gene encodes CDR1 MNHEY and CDR2 SVGAGI. CDR3 protein: CASSYSWIGTPKEYGYTF. CDR3 bases: TGTGCCAGCAGTTACTCATGGATCGGGACTCCGAAGGAGTATGGCTACACCTTC.

This clonotype was observed at least ten times. The rearrangement links TRBV9 to TRBJ2-2; a possible D gene is TRBD1 (6 bases). Germline assignment: CDR1 SGDLS and CDR2 YYNGEE. Trimming removed 6 bases at V and 5 bases at J, with 17 bases between. The CDR3 is made up of 15 amino acids. The chain's CDR3 is CASTQGQWATGELFF. In nucleotides, the CDR3 is TGTGCCAGCACCCAGGGGCAATGGGCGACCGGGGAGCTGTTTTTT.

The rearrangement links TRBV10-2 to TRBJ2-7; no clear D. Germline CDR1 WSHSY, CDR2 SAAADI. Trimming cost V 4 bases and J 9 bases, with 19 bases left between them. The CDR3 length is 14 residues. CDR3 bases: TGCGCCAGCAGTGGGGTTCGGGCGGTAGATACGCAGTACTTC. Its translation is CASSGVRAVDTQYF.

This clonotype was seen at least ten times. The genes are TRBV29-1 and TRBJ1-1, with 7 bases matching TRBD1. The germline V gene has CDR1 SQVTM and CDR2 ANQGSEA. The CDR3 contains 14 residues. The V and J ends lost 2 bases and 2 bases, in that order; junction bases with no gene match: 5. The CDR3 sequence is CSVEKGTVNTEAFF. CDR3 in DNA: TGCAGCGTTGAAAAAGGGACAGTAAACACTGAAGCTTTCTTT.

This clonotype was observed a handful of times. Germline and junction disagree at one end, which may indicate a read error. This sequence joins TRBV4-1 and TRBJ1-1; TRBD1 aligns across 7 bases. The CDR3 extends over 16 amino acids. Germline V gives CDR1 MGHRA, CDR2 YSYEKL. The chain's CDR3 is CASSQDEGTENTEAFF. CDR3 DNA: TGTGCCAGCAGCCAAGATGAGGGGACAGAGAACACTGAAGCTTTCTTT.

This clonotype was counted only a few times. V is TRBV12-3 or TRBV12-4 and J is TRBJ1-1; TRBD1 aligns across 8 bases. The CDR3 has 13 amino acids. Unmatched junction bases numbered 4, after V lost 7 bases and J lost 3 bases. The CDR3 region is CASKGTGYTEAFF. CDR3 DNA: TGTGCCAGCAAAGGGACAGGATACACTGAAGCTTTCTTT.

The V gene is TRBV25-1, the J gene TRBJ1-6, with 8 bases lining up with TRBD1. The CDR3 has 15 amino acids. V was pared by 5 bases and J by 9 bases, with 9 bases of the junction left unmatched. CDR1 is MGHDK, CDR2 SYGVNS, per germline. The CDR3 protein is CASSYEGTGSSPLHF. The DNA for the CDR3 is TGTGCCAGCAGTTACGAGGGGACAGGAAGTTCACCCCTCCACTTT.

The gene calls are TRBV7-3 and TRBJ2-2; D is perhaps TRBD1 (6 bases). Between the trimmed V and J ends, which lost 1 base and 2 bases, there was a span of 11 bases. Germline V lookup: CDR1 SGHTA, CDR2 FQGTGA. The CDR3 spans 16 residues. DNA of the CDR3: TGTGCCAGCAGCTTAAACGAACAGGGTAACACCGGGGAGCTGTTTTTT. Protein sequence: CASSLNEQGNTGELFF. Full variable domain (missing parts from reference TRBV7-3 and TRBJ2-2): GAGVSQTPSNKVTEKGKYVELRCDPISGHTALYWYRQSLGQGPEFLIYFQGTGAADDSGLPNDRFFAVRPEGSVSTLKIQRTERGDSAVYLCASSLNEQGNTGELFFGEGSRLTVL.

This clonotype showed up just a few times. This rearrangement joins TRBV9 to TRBJ2-3; D unclear. This CDR3 spans 14 amino acids. Deletions cut 0 bases from V and 1 base from J, with 6 bases between. The V gene's germline CDR1 is SGDLS and CDR2 YYNGEE. In DNA form, the CDR3 reads TGTGCCAGCAGCGTAGTTGAGGGCACAGATACGCAGTATTTT. Its protein product is CASSVVEGTDTQYF.

About this clonotype itself: A much more abundant neighbour one base away suggests this may be a read error. The chain carries TRBV7-2 and TRBJ2-5; the D is unclear. The CDR3 extends over 9 amino acids. CDR1 SGHTA and CDR2 FQGNSA come from the germline V gene. Deletions cut 11 bases from V and 7 bases from J, with 8 bases between. Here the CDR3 DNA reads TGTGCCTCGGAAGGGACCCAGTACTTC. This gives the protein CASEGTQYF.

This clonotype has only a few counts. The CDR3 nucleotides read TGCGCCAGCAGCCAAGTTCCCGGGGGGGACGAGACCCAGTACTTC. Translated: CASSQVPGGDETQYF. The rearrangement uses TRBV4-1 and TRBJ2-5, with 8 bases identical to TRBD2. Germline CDR1 and CDR2: MGHRA and YSYEKL. The CDR3 extends over 15 amino acids. V lost 1 base and J lost 5; bases outside the gene matches: 6.

There are a few counts of this clonotype. This chain uses TRBV27 with TRBJ2-5, with TRBD1 matching over 7 bases. The CDR3 sequence is 12 residues long. The germline CDR1 and CDR2 sequences are MNHEY and SMNVEV (reference sequence). Trimming took 4 bases from V and 10 from J; bases not matched to a gene: 6. The CDR3 DNA follows: TGTGCCAGCAGTTCGGAGACAGGGTACCAGTACTTC. It specifies CASSSETGYQYF.

The V call is TRBV5-1, the J call TRBJ2-5, with 8 positions matching TRBD1. The CDR3 sequence is 16 residues long. The germline V gene has CDR1 SGHRS and CDR2 YFSETQ. V shed 0 bases and J 6 bases; nucleotides not matched to a gene: 10. The CDR3 sequence: CASSLEFRQGIKTQYF. CDR3 nucleotide sequence: TGCGCCAGCAGCTTGGAATTTAGACAGGGGATAAAGACCCAGTACTTC.

V and J are TRBV7-9 and TRBJ2-7; D unresolved. CDR1 is SEHNR and CDR2 is FQNEAQ in the germline V gene (reference sequence). With 4 bases removed from V and 2 bases from J, the gap between germline ends came to 21 bases. This CDR3 contains 17 residues. This CDR3 reads CASSSSMPRSSPYEQYF. For the CDR3, the DNA is TGTGCCAGCAGCTCATCTATGCCGCGTTCTTCTCCCTACGAGCAGTACTTC.

V and J are TRBV4-2 and TRBJ2-2, with no clear D. V was shortened by 0 bases and J by 8 bases, with 7 bases between the two germline ends. Germline-derived CDR1 and CDR2 are LGHNA and YNFKEQ. The CDR3 covers 13 residues. CDR3 sequence (DNA): TGTGCCAGCAGCCAAGAAATGGAGGGGGAGCTGTTTTTT. Its protein is CASSQEMEGELFF.

This chain joins TRBV20-1 and TRBJ2-7, with 14 bases that match TRBD2. CDR3 size: 15 residues. The V gene end was trimmed by 6 bases and the J gene end by 4 bases; junction bases not matched to a gene: 8. The germline V gene has CDR1 DFQATT and CDR2 SNEGSKA (reference sequence). The CDR3 nucleotides read TGCAGTGCATCAAGACTAGCGGGAGGGGTGTACGAGCAGTACTTC. Amino acids: CSASRLAGGVYEQYF.